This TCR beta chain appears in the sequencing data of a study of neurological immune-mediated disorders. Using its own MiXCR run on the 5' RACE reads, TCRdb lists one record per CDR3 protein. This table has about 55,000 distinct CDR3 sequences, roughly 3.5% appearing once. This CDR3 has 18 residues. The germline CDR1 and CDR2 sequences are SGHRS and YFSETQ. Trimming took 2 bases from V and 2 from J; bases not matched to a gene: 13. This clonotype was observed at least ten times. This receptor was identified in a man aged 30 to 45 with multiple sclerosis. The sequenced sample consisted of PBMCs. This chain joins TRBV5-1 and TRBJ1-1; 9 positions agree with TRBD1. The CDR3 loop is CASSLNPGTGRPNTEAFF. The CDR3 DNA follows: TGCGCCAGCAGCTTAAATCCCGGGACAGGGCGGCCCAACACTGAAGCTTTCTTT.